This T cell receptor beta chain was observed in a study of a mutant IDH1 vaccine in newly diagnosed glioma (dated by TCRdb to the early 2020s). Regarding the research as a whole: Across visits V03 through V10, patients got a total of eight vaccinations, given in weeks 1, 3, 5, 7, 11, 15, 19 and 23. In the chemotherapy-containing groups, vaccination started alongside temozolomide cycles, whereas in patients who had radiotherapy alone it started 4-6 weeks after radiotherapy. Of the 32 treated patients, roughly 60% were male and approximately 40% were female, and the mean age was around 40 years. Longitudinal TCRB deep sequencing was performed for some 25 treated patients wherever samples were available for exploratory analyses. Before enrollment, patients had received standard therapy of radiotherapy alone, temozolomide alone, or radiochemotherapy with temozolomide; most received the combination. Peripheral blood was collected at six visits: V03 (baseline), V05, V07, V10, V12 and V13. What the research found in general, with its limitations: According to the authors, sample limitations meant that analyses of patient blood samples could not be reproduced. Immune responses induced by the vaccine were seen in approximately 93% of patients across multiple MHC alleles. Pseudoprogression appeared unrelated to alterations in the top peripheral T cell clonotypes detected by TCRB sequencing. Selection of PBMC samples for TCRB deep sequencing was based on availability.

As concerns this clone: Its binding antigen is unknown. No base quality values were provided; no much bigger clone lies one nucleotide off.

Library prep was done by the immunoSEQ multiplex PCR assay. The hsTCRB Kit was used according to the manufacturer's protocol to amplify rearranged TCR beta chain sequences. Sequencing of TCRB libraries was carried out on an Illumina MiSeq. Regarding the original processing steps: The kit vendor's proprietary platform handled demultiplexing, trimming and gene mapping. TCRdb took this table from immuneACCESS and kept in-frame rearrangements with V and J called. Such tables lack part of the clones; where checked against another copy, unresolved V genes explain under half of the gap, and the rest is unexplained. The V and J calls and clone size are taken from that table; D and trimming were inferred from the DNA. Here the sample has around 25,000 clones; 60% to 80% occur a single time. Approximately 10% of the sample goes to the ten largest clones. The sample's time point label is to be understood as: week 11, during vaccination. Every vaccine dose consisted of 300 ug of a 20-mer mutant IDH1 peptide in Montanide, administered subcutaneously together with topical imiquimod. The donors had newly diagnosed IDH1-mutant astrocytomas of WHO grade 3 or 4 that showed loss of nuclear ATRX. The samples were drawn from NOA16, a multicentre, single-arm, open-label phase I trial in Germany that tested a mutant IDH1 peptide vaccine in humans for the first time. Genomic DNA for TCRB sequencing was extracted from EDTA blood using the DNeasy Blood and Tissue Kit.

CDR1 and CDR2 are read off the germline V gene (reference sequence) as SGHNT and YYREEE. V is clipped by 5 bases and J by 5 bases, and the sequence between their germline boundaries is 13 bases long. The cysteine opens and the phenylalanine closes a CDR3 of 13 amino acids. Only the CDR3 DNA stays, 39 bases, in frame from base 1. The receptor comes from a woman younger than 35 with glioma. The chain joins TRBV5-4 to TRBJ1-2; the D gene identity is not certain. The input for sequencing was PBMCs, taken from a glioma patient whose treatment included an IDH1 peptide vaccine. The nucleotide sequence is TGTGCCAGCAGTCACCTTGACCCGTATGGCTACACCTTC. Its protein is CASSHLDPYGYTF.